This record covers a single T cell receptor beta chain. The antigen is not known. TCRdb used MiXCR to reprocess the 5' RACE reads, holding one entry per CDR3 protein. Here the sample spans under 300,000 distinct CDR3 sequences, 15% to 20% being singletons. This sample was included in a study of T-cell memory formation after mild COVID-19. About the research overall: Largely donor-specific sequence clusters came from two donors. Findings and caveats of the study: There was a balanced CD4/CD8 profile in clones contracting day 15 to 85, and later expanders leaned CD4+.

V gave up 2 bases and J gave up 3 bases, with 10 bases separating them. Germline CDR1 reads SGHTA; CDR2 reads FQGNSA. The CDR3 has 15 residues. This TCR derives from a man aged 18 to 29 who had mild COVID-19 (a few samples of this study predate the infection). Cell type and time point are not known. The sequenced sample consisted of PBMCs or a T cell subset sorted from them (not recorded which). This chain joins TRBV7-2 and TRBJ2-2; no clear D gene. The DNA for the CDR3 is TGTGCCAGCAGCTTACTAGGGATTCACACCGGGGAGCTGTTTTTT. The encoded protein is CASSLLGIHTGELFF.